Listed here are 32 T cell receptor beta chains from one sample, sequenced in a study of Ad26.COV2.S vaccination and SARS-CoV-2 variants (dated by TCRdb to about 2021). Receptor libraries were prepared by the immunoSEQ multiplex PCR assay. This immuneACCESS table, as held by TCRdb, lists in-frame sequences with V and J called but not all clones. Of the missing ones, under half trace to an unresolved V gene in checked studies; the others have no known cause. In this sample the table shows fewer than 800,000 clones, 89% of which occur a single time. The top ten constitute about 1.5% of the sample. The treatment or condition label, read with the paper, signifies: some 20 received Ad26.COV2.S at low or high dose, single or two shots; roughly five received placebo; per-sample allocation not given. Repertoires of vaccine and placebo recipients were sequenced from samples taken on day 63 after the first injection.

The source was peripheral blood, collected in a trial of Ad26.COV2.S vaccine versus placebo. The origin of the receptors is a person between 18 and 65 years old who received the Ad26.COV2.S COVID-19 vaccine or a placebo.

This chain uses TRBV11-2 with TRBJ2-1, with TRBD1 as a possible D gene (5 bases). CDR3 length: 15 residues. V lost 4 bases to trimming and J lost 3 bases, with 13 bases between them. Germline V lookup: CDR1 SGHAT, CDR2 FQNNGV. CDR3 DNA: TGTGCCAGCAGCTCCGACAGAAGGAGCTACAATGAGCAGTTCTTC. Its protein is CASSSDRRSYNEQFF.

The chain uses TRBV2 and TRBJ1-2; D gene ambiguous. Trimming cost V 6 bases and J 7 bases, with 12 bases left between them. This CDR3 is 12 amino acids long. The germline CDR1 and CDR2 sequences are SNHLY and FYNNEI. The CDR3 sequence is CASREAVRGYTF. In DNA, the CDR3 is TGTGCCAGCAGGGAGGCCGTTCGTGGCTACACCTTC.

This clone was recorded once. The chain combines TRBV27 with TRBJ1-5, with D tentatively TRBD1 (5 bases). CDR3 length: 14 amino acids. CDR1 is MNHEY, CDR2 SMNVEV, per germline (reference sequence). V lost 7 bases to trimming and J lost 7 bases, with 17 bases between them. The CDR3 bases are TGTGCCAGCACCAAGAGGGGTCCGGGACAGCCCCAGCATTTT. Translation gives CASTKRGPGQPQHF.

The chain carries TRBV6-6 and TRBJ1-1; 8 bases fit TRBD1. The CDR3 has 15 residues. Germline V gives CDR1 MNHNY, CDR2 SVGAGI (reference sequence). J was trimmed by 1 base and V by 2 bases; bases with no gene match: 3. The CDR3 spells CASSYTGQENTEAFF. The CDR3 DNA is TGTGCCAGCAGTTACACGGGACAGGAGAACACTGAAGCTTTCTTT.

The chain joins TRBV11-2 to TRBJ1-5; 7 nucleotides match TRBD1. The CDR3 sequence is 13 residues long. V was pared by 5 bases and J by 6 bases, with 4 bases of the junction left unmatched. Germline lookup yields CDR1 SGHAT and CDR2 FQNNGV. CDR3 protein: CASSTDRVQPQHF. In DNA, the CDR3 is TGTGCCAGCAGCACCGACAGGGTTCAGCCCCAGCATTTT. Full variable domain (remainder filled in from reference TRBV11-2 and TRBJ1-5): EAGVAQSPRYKIIEKRQSVAFWCNPISGHATLYWYQQILGQGPKLLIQFQNNGVVDDSQLPKDRFSAERLKGVDSTLKIQPAKLEDSAVYLCASSTDRVQPQHFGDGTRLSIL.

The chain has TRBV29-1 and TRBJ2-1; TRBD2 is a possible D gene (6 bases). The length of the CDR3 is 14 residues. The germline V gene has CDR1 SQVTM and CDR2 ANQGSEA. V lost 6 bases and J lost 7, with 19 bases in between. The CDR3 DNA sequence: TGCAGCGTGAGCCGGGGCGGGAATGGGAATGAGCAGTTCTTC. The encoded protein is CSVSRGGNGNEQFF.

The V call is TRBV7-9, the J call TRBJ2-5, with 8 positions matching TRBD2. CDR1 is SEHNR and CDR2 is FQNEAQ in the germline V gene (reference sequence). This CDR3 region has 16 residues. With 4 bases clipped from V and 1 base from J, the junction kept 8 bases outside the gene matches. In nucleotides, the CDR3 is TGTGCCAGCAGCTCCCTTCGACTAGCGCTCCAAGAGACCCAGTACTTC. Translated, it gives CASSSLRLALQETQYF.

In its sample, this clone was seen once. The chain recombines TRBV19 with TRBJ1-1; D remains unclear. The ends were cut back, 4 bases at V and 5 bases at J, with 11 bases in the middle. The CDR3 is 13 residues long. Germline V gene data show CDR1 as LNHDA and CDR2 as SQIVND (reference sequence). CDR3 DNA sequence: TGTGCCAGTAGTACGACCCCAACTACTGAAGCTTTCTTT. Translation: CASSTTPTTEAFF.

This clone was picked up a small number of times. The chain carries TRBV15 and TRBJ1-6; D possibly corresponds to TRBD1 (6 bases). From germline, CDR1 is LNHNV and CDR2 YYDKDF (reference sequence). The CDR3 covers 16 residues. The V gene lost 4 bases and the J gene lost 13 bases, with 23 bases spanning the gap. The DNA of the CDR3 is TGTGCCACCAGCACGGTTCGTGCGGGGGCCGGTTCGCCCCTCCACTTT. It translates to CATSTVRAGAGSPLHF. Variable domain in full (rest from reference TRBV15 and TRBJ1-6): DAMVIQNPRYQVTQFGKPVTLSCSQTLNHNVMYWYQQKSSQAPKLLFHYYDKDFNNEADTPDNFQSRRPNTSFCFLDIRSPGLGDTAMYLCATSTVRAGAGSPLHFGNGTRLTVT.

The DNA for the CDR3 is TGTGCCAGCAGCCCGAGAGACGGCGCCTCCTACGAGCAGTACTTC. Translation gives CASSPRDGASYEQYF. The chain carries TRBV5-4 and TRBJ2-7; D unresolved. The V gene lost 4 bases and the J gene lost 0 bases, with 14 bases spanning the gap. Germline CDR1 SGHNT, CDR2 YYREEE (reference sequence). The CDR3 contains 15 residues. The full variable domain, with the rest looked up from reference TRBV5-4 and TRBJ2-7, is ETGVTQSPTHLIKTRGQQVTLRCSSQSGHNTVSWYQQALGQGPQFIFQYYREEENGRGNFPPRFSGLQFPNYSSELNVNALELDDSALYLCASSPRDGASYEQYFGPGTRLTVT.

This chain joins TRBV6-2 or TRBV6-3 and TRBJ2-4; 11 positions agree with TRBD1. The CDR3 has 16 amino acids. Trimming removed 5 bases from V and 7 bases from J; junction bases left unmatched: 10. Germline V gene lookup returns CDR1 MNHEY and CDR2 SVGEGT. The chain's CDR3 is CASSPSRTGGSNIQYF. CDR3 nucleotide sequence: TGTGCCAGCAGTCCGTCCCGGACAGGGGGCAGTAACATTCAGTACTTC.

This rearrangement joins TRBV27 to TRBJ2-1, with TRBD1 matching 12 bases. CDR1 is MNHEY and CDR2 is SMNVEV in the germline V gene (reference sequence). The J segment lost 7 bases and the V segment lost 8 bases, leaving 9 bases of the junction unmatched. The CDR3 runs 15 residues. The CDR3 coding sequence is TGTGCCAGCCAACCCGGGACAGGGGGCTTTAATGAGCAGTTCTTC. Protein: CASQPGTGGFNEQFF.

This clone was counted a few times. The chain is built from TRBV29-1 and TRBJ1-5; 7 bases align to TRBD1. V was clipped by 6 bases and J by 5 bases; unmatched bases: 4. This CDR3 region has 12 residues. Germline V CDR1 and CDR2: SQVTM, ANQGSEA. The CDR3 sequence is CSVSTGDQPQHF. The CDR3 DNA reads as TGCAGCGTGTCCACAGGGGATCAGCCCCAGCATTTT.

This clone has only one observation. The chain is built from TRBV6-2 or TRBV6-3 and TRBJ2-2; 8 bases are shared with TRBD1. CDR3 length equals 14 residues. Germline CDR1 is MNHEY and CDR2 is SVGEGT. With 4 bases clipped from V and 6 bases from J, the junction kept 4 bases outside the gene matches. The chain's CDR3 is CASSSGQGAGELFF. In DNA, the CDR3 is TGTGCCAGCAGTTCCGGACAGGGAGCCGGGGAGCTGTTTTTT.

The chain is built from TRBV7-3 and TRBJ2-3; weak D call: TRBD2 (6 bases). Germline-derived CDR1 and CDR2 are SGHTA and FQGTGA. V gave up 2 bases and J gave up 11 bases, with 14 bases separating them. The CDR3 has 13 amino acids. This CDR3 is CASSLGWEVEQYF. In nucleotides, the CDR3 is TGTGCCAGCAGCTTAGGGTGGGAGGTGGAGCAGTATTTT.

Points on this clone: The same CDR3 can be traced to other DNA sequences in this sample. The gene calls are TRBV7-2 and TRBJ1-2; D may be TRBD1 (6 bases). The germline V gene has CDR1 SGHTA and CDR2 FQGNSA. There are 14 residues in the CDR3. V lost 4 bases, J lost 0 bases, and 9 bases lay in between. The CDR3 coding sequence is TGTGCCAGCAGCTCGGACAGAGCTAACTATGGCTACACCTTC. Its protein is CASSSDRANYGYTF.

The chain carries TRBV29-1 and TRBJ1-1; no clear D gene. CDR1 is SQVTM, CDR2 ANQGSEA, per germline. The germline V and J ends were trimmed by 3 bases and 11 bases, with 19 bases remaining between them. This CDR3 spans 13 amino acids. DNA of the CDR3: TGCAGCGTTGAGGAGCAGGTCTCCGGGAACGCTTTCTTT. This codes for CSVEEQVSGNAFF.

CDR3 loop: CASSQALGGYQPQHF. The CDR3 nucleotides read TGCGCCAGCAGCCAAGCCCTCGGCGGTTATCAGCCCCAGCATTTT. The J gene is TRBJ1-5, the V gene TRBV4-3, with no clear D. The germline V gene encodes CDR1 LGHNA and CDR2 YSLEER. V was trimmed by 1 base and J by 5 bases, leaving 12 bases between them. The CDR3 covers 15 residues.

In regard to this clone: The sample contains more than one DNA sequence encoding this CDR3. The rearrangement links TRBV19 to TRBJ2-7, with TRBD1 matching 11 bases. Germline V gene data show CDR1 as LNHDA and CDR2 as SQIVND (reference sequence). This CDR3 spans 15 amino acids. Germline trimming cut 2 bases from V and 2 bases from J; bases unmatched to any gene: 2. The CDR3 sequence: CASSISGQGAYEQYF. In DNA form, the CDR3 reads TGTGCCAGTAGTATATCGGGACAGGGGGCCTACGAGCAGTACTTC.

Turning to this clone: Other nucleotide sequences from this sample produce the same CDR3. The rearrangement joins TRBV9 to TRBJ2-1, with no clear D. The CDR3 loop spans 12 amino acids. In germline, CDR1 is SGDLS, CDR2 YYNGEE. Trimming removed 0 bases from V and 9 bases from J, with 7 bases in between. The CDR3 sequence is CASSVGGGEQFF. CDR3 bases: TGTGCCAGCAGCGTAGGGGGTGGTGAGCAGTTCTTC.

The chain joins TRBV4-1 to TRBJ1-5; D unresolved. Trimming removed 0 bases at V and 0 bases at J, with 12 bases between. The CDR3 has 17 amino acids. The germline V gene encodes CDR1 MGHRA and CDR2 YSYEKL. The CDR3 sequence is CASSQDGSGYSNQPQHF. CDR3 coding DNA: TGCGCCAGCAGCCAAGACGGATCCGGATATAGCAATCAGCCCCAGCATTTT.

The chain uses TRBV30 and TRBJ1-2; D remains ambiguous. Trimming shortened V by 4 bases and J by 3 bases, and 12 bases separated the two germline ends. The CDR3 runs to 13 residues. Germline CDR1 reads GTSNPN; CDR2 reads SVGIG (reference sequence). CDR3 amino acids: CAWTGRLDYGYTF. The DNA for the CDR3 is TGTGCCTGGACGGGCAGGCTCGACTATGGCTACACCTTC.

Note on this clone: Mismatch with germline at one junction end may stem from a read error. Other DNA sequences in the same sample also yield this CDR3. The chain carries TRBV19 and TRBJ1-4; D is ambiguous. The CDR3 consists of 11 residues. Per the germline V gene, CDR1 is LNHDA and CDR2 is SQIVND (reference sequence). The DNA of the CDR3 is TGCGCCAGTAGCCCGGGCGAAAAACTGTTTTTT. It translates to CASSPGEKLFF. The full variable domain, its missing parts supplied by reference TRBV19 and TRBJ1-4, is DGGITQSPKYLFRKEGQNVTLSCEQNLNHDAMYWYRQDPGQGLRLIYYSQIVNDFQKGDIAEGYSVSREKKESFPLTVTSAQKNPTAFYLCASSPGEKLFFGSGTQLSVL.

The V gene is TRBV10-3, the J gene TRBJ2-2; TRBD1 agrees at 9 bases. The CDR3 is 16 amino acids. Per the germline V gene, CDR1 is ENHRY and CDR2 is SYGVKD. Trimming at V came to 0 bases and at J to 2 bases, leaving 1 base not matched to a gene. The CDR3 DNA reads as TGTGCCATCAGTGAGTCGGGACAGGGAAACACCGGGGAGCTGTTTTTT. Its translation: CAISESGQGNTGELFF.

The chain employs TRBV7-2 and TRBJ1-1; the match to TRBD1 covers 9 bases. Germline trimming cut 5 bases from V and 5 bases from J; bases unmatched to any gene: 12. CDR3 length equals 16 residues. The germline gives CDR1 SGHTA, CDR2 FQGNSA. The CDR3 protein is CASSPGGTGGWTEAFF. For the CDR3, the DNA is TGTGCCAGCAGCCCGGGGGGTACAGGGGGCTGGACTGAAGCTTTCTTT.

The V call is TRBV7-6, the J call TRBJ2-5; D uncertain. This CDR3 has 16 residues. Germline assignment: CDR1 SGHVS and CDR2 FNYEAQ. V dropped 2 bases and J dropped 5 bases, with 18 bases sitting between them. The CDR3 loop reads CASSLLGFGLGETQYF. The DNA of the CDR3 is TGTGCCAGCAGCTTATTAGGATTTGGCTTAGGCGAGACCCAGTACTTC.

The genes are TRBV5-4 and TRBJ2-7; the match to TRBD2 covers 9 bases. Germline loops: CDR1 SGHNT, CDR2 YYREEE (reference sequence). Losses at the gene ends were 0 bases for V and 3 bases for J; bases not matched to a gene: 4. This CDR3 spans 15 amino acids. The CDR3 DNA sequence: TGTGCCAGCAGCTTGGAGCCTAGCGGGATCTACGAGCAGTACTTC. Protein sequence: CASSLEPSGIYEQYF. The whole variable domain, remainder taken from reference TRBV5-4 and TRBJ2-7, is ETGVTQSPTHLIKTRGQQVTLRCSSQSGHNTVSWYQQALGQGPQFIFQYYREEENGRGNFPPRFSGLQFPNYSSELNVNALELDDSALYLCASSLEPSGIYEQYFGPGTRLTVT.

The J gene is TRBJ2-1, the V gene TRBV5-1; D unresolved. Trimming took off 2 bases at V and 8 bases at J, with 11 bases between the two ends. The CDR3 totals 13 residues. Germline CDR1 SGHRS, CDR2 YFSETQ. The CDR3 is CASSLYDAHEQFF. In nucleotides, the CDR3 is TGCGCCAGCAGCTTATACGACGCCCATGAGCAGTTCTTC.

The chain combines TRBV7-2 with TRBJ2-7, with TRBD1 matching over 7 bases. This CDR3 region has 14 residues. With 5 bases clipped from V and 6 bases from J, the junction kept 10 bases outside the gene matches. The germline CDR1 and CDR2 sequences are SGHTA and FQGNSA. In DNA, the CDR3 is TGTGCCAGCAGCCCGGACAGGCGCCCGGCCGAGCAGTACTTC. It is translated as CASSPDRRPAEQYF.

The genes are TRBV9 and TRBJ2-1; 11 positions match TRBD2. The germline V gene encodes CDR1 SGDLS and CDR2 YYNGEE. Unmatched junction bases numbered 11, after V lost 0 bases and J lost 9 bases. The CDR3 has 17 amino acids. CDR3: CASSVGVPGLAVIEQFF. CDR3 bases: TGTGCCAGCAGCGTAGGGGTCCCGGGACTAGCGGTTATTGAGCAGTTCTTC.

This sequence joins TRBV27 and TRBJ2-2; no reliable D call. The CDR3 is 13 residues long. Trimming left V 3 bases short and J 5 bases short, with 7 bases between. Germline V CDR1 and CDR2: MNHEY, SMNVEV (reference sequence). The CDR3 sequence is CASSFRATGELFF. DNA for the CDR3: TGTGCCAGCAGTTTCCGGGCAACCGGGGAGCTGTTTTTT.

The chain combines TRBV11-1 with TRBJ2-5, with D unresolved. V lost 2 bases, J lost 2 bases, and 6 bases lay in between. Germline assignment: CDR1 SGHAT and CDR2 FQDESV (reference sequence). The CDR3 is made up of 13 amino acids. The CDR3 region has the DNA TGTGCCAGCAGCTTAACCTCTCAAGAGACCCAGTACTTC. This codes for CASSLTSQETQYF.